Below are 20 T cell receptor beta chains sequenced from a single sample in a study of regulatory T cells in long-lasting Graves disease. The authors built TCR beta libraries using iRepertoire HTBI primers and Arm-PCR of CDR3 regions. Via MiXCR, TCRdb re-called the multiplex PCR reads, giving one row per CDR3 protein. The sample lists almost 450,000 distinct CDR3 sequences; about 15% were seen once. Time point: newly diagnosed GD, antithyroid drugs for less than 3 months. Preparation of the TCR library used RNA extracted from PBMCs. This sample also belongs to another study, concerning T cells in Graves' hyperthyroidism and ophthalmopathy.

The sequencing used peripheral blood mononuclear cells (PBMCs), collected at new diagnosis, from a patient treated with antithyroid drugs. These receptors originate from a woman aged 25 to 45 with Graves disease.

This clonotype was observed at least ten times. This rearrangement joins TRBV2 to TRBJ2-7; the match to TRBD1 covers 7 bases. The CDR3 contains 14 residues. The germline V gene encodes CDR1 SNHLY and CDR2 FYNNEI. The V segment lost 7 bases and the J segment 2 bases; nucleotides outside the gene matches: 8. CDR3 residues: CASKPGTVAYEQYF. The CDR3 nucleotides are TGTGCCAGCAAACCCGGGACAGTCGCCTACGAGCAGTACTTC.

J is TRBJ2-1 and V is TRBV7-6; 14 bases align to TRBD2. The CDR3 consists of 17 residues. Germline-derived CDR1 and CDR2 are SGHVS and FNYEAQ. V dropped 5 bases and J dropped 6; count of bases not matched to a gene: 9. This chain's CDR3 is CASSERLAGGPSNEQFF. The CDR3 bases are TGTGCCAGCAGCGAGAGACTAGCGGGAGGGCCGTCCAATGAGCAGTTCTTC.

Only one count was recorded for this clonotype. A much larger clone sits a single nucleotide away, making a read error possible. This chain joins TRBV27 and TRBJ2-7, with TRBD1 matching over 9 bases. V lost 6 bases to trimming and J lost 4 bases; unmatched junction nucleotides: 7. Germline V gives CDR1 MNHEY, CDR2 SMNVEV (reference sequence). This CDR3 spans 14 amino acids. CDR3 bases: TGTGCCAGCAGCTCCGGGACAGGGAAGTACGAGCAGTACTTC. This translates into CASSSGTGKYEQYF.

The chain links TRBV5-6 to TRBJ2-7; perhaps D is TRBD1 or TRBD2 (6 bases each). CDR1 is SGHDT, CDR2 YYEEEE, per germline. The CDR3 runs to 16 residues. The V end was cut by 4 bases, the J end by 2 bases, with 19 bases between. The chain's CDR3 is CASSGGNREVAYEQYF. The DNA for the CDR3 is TGTGCCAGCAGCGGAGGCAACAGGGAGGTAGCCTACGAGCAGTACTTC.

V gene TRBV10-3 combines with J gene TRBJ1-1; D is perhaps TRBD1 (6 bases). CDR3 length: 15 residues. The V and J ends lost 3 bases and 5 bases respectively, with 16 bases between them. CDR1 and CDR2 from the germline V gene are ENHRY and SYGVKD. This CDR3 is CAISDGLVGGTEAFF. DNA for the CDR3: TGTGCCATCAGTGATGGGTTGGTAGGGGGTACTGAAGCTTTCTTT.

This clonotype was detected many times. The CDR3 spells CSASSPMNTEAFF. CDR3 nucleotide sequence: TGCAGTGCTAGTTCCCCCATGAACACTGAAGCTTTCTTT. This chain uses TRBV20-1 with TRBJ1-1; no definite D call. The V end lost 3 bases, the J end lost 0 bases, and 8 bases lay between the germline ends. CDR3 length: 13 amino acids. The germline gives CDR1 DFQATT, CDR2 SNEGSKA (reference sequence).

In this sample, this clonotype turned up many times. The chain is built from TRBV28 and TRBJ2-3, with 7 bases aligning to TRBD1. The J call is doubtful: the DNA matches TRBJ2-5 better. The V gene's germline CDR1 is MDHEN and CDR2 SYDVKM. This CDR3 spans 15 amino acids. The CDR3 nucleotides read TGTGCCAGCAGATCAACCGACAGGGTGGTAGGGACCCAGTACTTC. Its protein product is CASRSTDRVVGTQYF.

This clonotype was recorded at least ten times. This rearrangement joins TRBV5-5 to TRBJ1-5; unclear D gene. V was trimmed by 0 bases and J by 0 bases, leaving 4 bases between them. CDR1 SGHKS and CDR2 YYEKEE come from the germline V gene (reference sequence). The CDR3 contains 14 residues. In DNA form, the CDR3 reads TGTGCCAGCAGCTTGGAGTTTAGCAATCAGCCCCAGCATTTT. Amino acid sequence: CASSLEFSNQPQHF.

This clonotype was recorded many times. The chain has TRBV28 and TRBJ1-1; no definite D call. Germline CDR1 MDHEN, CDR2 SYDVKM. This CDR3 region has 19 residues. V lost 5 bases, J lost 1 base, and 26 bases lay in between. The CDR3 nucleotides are TGTGCCAGCAGTCCCCCTCGTGGTGGCCTCAGACTTACGAACACTGAAGCTTTCTTT. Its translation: CASSPPRGGLRLTNTEAFF. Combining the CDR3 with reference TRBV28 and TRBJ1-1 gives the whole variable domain DVKVTQSSRYLVKRTGEKVFLECVQDMDHENMFWYRQDPGLGLRLIYFSYDVKMKEKGDIPEGYSVSREKKERFSLILESASTNQTSMYLCASSPPRGGLRLTNTEAFFGQGTRLTVV.

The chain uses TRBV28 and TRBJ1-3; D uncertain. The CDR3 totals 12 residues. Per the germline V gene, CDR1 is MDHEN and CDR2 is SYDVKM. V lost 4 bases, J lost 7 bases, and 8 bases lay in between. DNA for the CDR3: TGTGCCAGCAGTTCGGTGGGGAACACCATATATTTT. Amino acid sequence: CASSSVGNTIYF.

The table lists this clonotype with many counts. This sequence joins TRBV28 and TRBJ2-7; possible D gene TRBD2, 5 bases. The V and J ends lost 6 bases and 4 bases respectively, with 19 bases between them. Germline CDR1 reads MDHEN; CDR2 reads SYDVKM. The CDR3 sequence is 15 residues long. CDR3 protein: CASSTPGLGYYEQYF. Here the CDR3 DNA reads TGTGCCAGCAGCACACCGGGATTGGGGTATTACGAGCAGTACTTC.

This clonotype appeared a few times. This chain's CDR3 is CASSPTPEAFF. In nucleotides, the CDR3 is TGTGCCAGCTCACCAACCCCTGAAGCTTTCTTT. The chain carries TRBV18 and TRBJ1-1; D is uncertain. Looked up from germline, CDR1 is KGHSH and CDR2 is LQKENI. The CDR3 runs to 11 residues. The V and J ends lost 2 bases and 6 bases respectively, with 4 bases between them.

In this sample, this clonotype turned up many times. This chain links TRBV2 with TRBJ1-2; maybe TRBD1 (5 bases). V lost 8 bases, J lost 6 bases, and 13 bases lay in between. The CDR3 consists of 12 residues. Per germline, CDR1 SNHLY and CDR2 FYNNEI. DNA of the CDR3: TGTGCCAGCGGGGGGGGGAATGATGGCTACACCTTC. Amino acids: CASGGGNDGYTF.

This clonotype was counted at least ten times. CDR3 residues: CASSPLAREQYF. The CDR3 bases are TGTGCCAGCAGCCCATTAGCGAGAGAGCAGTACTTC. J is TRBJ2-7 and V is TRBV11-2; D might be TRBD2 (5 bases). The CDR3 runs to 12 residues. In germline, CDR1 is SGHAT, CDR2 FQNNGV. Trimming cost V 5 bases and J 7 bases, with 12 bases left between them.

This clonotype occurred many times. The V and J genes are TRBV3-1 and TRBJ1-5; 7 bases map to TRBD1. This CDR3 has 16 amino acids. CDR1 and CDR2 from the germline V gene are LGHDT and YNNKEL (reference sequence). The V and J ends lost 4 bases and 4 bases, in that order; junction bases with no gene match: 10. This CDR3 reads CASSPHRGQKNQPQHF. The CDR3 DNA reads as TGTGCCAGCAGCCCACACCGGGGACAGAAAAATCAGCCCCAGCATTTT.

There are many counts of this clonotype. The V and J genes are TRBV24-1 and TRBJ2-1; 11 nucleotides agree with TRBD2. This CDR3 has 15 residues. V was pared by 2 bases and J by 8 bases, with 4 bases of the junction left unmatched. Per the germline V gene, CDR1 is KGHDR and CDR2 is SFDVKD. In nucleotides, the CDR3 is TGTGCCACCAGTGATTCGACTAGCGGGAACGATGAGCAGTTCTTC. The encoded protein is CATSDSTSGNDEQFF.

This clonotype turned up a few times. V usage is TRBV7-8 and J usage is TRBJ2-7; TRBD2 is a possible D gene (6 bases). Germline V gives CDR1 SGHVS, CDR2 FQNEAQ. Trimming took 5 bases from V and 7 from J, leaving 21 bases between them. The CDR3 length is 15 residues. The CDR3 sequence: CASSGSVTTRGEQYF. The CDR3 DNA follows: TGTGCCAGCAGCGGCTCGGTGACCACCCGGGGGGAGCAGTACTTC.

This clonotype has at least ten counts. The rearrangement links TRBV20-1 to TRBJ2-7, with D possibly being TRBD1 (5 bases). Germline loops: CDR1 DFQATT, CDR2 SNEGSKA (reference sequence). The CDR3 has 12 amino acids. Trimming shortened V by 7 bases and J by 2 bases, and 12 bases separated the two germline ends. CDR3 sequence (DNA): TGCAGTGTGGGGCAGGACCCCTACGAGCAGTACTTC. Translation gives CSVGQDPYEQYF.

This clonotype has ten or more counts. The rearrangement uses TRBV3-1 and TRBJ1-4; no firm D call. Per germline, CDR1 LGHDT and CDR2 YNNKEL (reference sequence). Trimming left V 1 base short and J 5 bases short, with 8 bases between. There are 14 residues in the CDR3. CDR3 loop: CASSQGGLNEKLFF. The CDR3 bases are TGTGCCAGCAGCCAAGGCGGGCTGAATGAAAAACTGTTTTTT.

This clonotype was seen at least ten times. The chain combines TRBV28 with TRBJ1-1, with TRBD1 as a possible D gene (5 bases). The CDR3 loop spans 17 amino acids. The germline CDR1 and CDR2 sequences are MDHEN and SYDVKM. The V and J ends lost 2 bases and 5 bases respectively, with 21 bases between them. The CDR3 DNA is TGTGCCAGCAGTTTAATTGGGGGAAGCTACCTGAGGACTGAAGCTTTCTTT. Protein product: CASSLIGGSYLRTEAFF. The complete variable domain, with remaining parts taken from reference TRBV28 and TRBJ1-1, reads DVKVTQSSRYLVKRTGEKVFLECVQDMDHENMFWYRQDPGLGLRLIYFSYDVKMKEKGDIPEGYSVSREKKERFSLILESASTNQTSMYLCASSLIGGSYLRTEAFFGQGTRLTVV.